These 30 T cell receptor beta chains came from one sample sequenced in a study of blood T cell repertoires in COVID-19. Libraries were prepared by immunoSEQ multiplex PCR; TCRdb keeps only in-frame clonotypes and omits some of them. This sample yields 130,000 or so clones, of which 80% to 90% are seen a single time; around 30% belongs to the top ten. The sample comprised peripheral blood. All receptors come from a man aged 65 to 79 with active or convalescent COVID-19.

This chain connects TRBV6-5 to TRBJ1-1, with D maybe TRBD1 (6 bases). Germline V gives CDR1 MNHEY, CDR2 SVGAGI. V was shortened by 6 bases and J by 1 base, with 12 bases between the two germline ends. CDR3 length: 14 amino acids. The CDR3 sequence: CASRLQGPNTEAFF. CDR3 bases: TGTGCCAGCAGACTCCAGGGGCCGAACACTGAAGCTTTCTTT.

CDR3 sequence (DNA): TGTGCCAGCAGCTTAGCTATGAACACTGAAGCTTTCTTT. The encoded protein is CASSLAMNTEAFF. The chain recombines TRBV11-2 with TRBJ1-1; D is uncertain. Germline V lookup: CDR1 SGHAT, CDR2 FQNNGV. V was cut by 1 base and J by 0 bases, with 3 bases left in between. This CDR3 comprises 13 residues.

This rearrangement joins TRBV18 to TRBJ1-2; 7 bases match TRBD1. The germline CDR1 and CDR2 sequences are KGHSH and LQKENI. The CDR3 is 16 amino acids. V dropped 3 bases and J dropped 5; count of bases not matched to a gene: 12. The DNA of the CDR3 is TGTGCCAGCTCACCTAGATCCGGGACAGACTTATATGGCTACACCTTC. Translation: CASSPRSGTDLYGYTF.

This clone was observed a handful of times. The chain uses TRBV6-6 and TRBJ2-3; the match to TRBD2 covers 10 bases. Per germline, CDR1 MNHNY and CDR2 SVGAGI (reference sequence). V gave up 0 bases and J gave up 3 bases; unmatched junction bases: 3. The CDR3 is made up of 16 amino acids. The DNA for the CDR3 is TGTGCCAGCAGTTACTCAGCGGGAGGGTGGACAGATACGCAGTATTTT. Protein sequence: CASSYSAGGWTDTQYF.

CDR3 amino acids: CASSTSATNEKLFF. Here the CDR3 DNA reads TGTGCCAGTAGTACCAGTGCAACTAATGAAAAACTGTTTTTT. The V and J genes are TRBV19 and TRBJ1-4; no firm D call. Germline values: CDR1 LNHDA, CDR2 SQIVND (reference sequence). Trimming removed 4 bases at V and 0 bases at J, with 6 bases between. The CDR3 is made up of 14 amino acids.

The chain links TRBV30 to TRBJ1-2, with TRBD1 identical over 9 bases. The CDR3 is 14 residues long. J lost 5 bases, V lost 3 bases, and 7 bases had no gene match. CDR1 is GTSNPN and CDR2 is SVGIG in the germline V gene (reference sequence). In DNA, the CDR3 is TGTGCCTGGAGCATCGCGACAGGGGGATATGGCTACACCTTC. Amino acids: CAWSIATGGYGYTF.

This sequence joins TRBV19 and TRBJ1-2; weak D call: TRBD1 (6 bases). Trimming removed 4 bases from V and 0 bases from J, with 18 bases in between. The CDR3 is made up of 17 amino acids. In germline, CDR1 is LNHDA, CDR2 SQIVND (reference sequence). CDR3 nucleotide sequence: TGTGCCAGTAGTACTACAGGGTCAGAAGGTCCTAACTATGGCTACACCTTC. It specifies CASSTTGSEGPNYGYTF.

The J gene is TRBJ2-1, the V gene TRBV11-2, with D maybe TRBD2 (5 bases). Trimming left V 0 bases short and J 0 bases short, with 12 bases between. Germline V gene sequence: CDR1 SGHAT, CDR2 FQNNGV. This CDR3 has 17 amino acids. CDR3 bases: TGTGCCAGCAGCTTAGATGAGGGTTCGGGCTCCTACAATGAGCAGTTCTTC. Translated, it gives CASSLDEGSGSYNEQFF.

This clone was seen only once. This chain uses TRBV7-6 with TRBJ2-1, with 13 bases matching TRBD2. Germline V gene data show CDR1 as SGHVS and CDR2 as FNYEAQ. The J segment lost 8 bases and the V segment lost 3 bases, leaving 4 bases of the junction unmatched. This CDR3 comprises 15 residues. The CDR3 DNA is TGTGCCAGCAGCTTCGGGACTAGCGGGAATCATGAGCAGTTCTTC. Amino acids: CASSFGTSGNHEQFF.

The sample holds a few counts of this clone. In DNA, the CDR3 is TGTGCCAGCAGCCTCGAGTGGGGCAGGGTTGTCACTGAAGCTTTCTTT. Its translation: CASSLEWGRVVTEAFF. The V call is TRBV11-2, the J call TRBJ1-1; the D gene is possibly TRBD1 (5 bases). The CDR3 contains 16 residues. V was trimmed by 5 bases and J by 4 bases, leaving 20 bases between them. CDR1 and CDR2 from the germline V gene are SGHAT and FQNNGV.

CDR3 residues: CASSTLGGEAYNEQFF. CDR3 nucleotides: TGCGCCAGCAGCACACTTGGGGGGGAGGCCTACAATGAGCAGTTCTTC. V usage is TRBV5-1 and J usage is TRBJ2-1; 7 bases are a match to TRBD2. V dropped 4 bases and J dropped 2; count of bases not matched to a gene: 9. The CDR3 has 16 amino acids. Germline lookup yields CDR1 SGHRS and CDR2 YFSETQ.

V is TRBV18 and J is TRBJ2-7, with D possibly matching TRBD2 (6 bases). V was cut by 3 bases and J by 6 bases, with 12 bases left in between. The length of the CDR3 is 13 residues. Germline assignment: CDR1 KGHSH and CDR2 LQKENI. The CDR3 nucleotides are TGTGCCAGCTCACCGCCTGGGGGGACCGAGCAGTACTTC. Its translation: CASSPPGGTEQYF.

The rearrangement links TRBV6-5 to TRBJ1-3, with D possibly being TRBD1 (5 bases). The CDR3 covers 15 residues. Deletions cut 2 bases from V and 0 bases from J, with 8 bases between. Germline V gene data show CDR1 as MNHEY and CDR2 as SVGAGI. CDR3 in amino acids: CASSYGGDSGNTIYF. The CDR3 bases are TGTGCCAGCAGTTACGGGGGGGACTCTGGAAACACCATATATTTT.

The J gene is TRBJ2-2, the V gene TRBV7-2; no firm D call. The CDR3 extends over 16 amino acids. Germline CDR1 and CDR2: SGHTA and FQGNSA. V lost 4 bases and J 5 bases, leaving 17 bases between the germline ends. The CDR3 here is CASSSSYAAGTGELFF. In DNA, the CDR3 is TGTGCCAGCAGCTCGAGTTATGCGGCTGGGACCGGGGAGCTGTTTTTT.

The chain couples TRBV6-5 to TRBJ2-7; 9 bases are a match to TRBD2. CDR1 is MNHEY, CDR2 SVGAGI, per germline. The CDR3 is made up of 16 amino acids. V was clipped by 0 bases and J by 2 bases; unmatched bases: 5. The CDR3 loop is CASSYSLLAGPYEQYF. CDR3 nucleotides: TGTGCCAGCAGTTACTCCCTGCTAGCGGGGCCCTACGAGCAGTACTTC.

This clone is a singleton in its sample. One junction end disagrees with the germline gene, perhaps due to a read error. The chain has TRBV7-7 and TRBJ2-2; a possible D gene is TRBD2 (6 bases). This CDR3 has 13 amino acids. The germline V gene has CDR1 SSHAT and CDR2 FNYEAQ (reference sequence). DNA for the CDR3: TGTGCTAGCAGCACTAGCAACACCGGGGAGCTGTTTTTT. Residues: CASSTSNTGELFF. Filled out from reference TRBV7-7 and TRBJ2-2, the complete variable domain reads GAGVSQSPRYKVTKRGQDVTLRCDPISSHATLYWYQQALGQGPEFLTYFNYEAQPDKSGLPSDRFSAERPEGSISTLTIQRTEQRDSAMYRCASSTSNTGELFFGEGSRLTVL.

DNA of the CDR3: TGTGCCAGCAGCTTAGTTGCGCAACCGGCCGGGGGCTACACCTTC. It is translated as CASSLVAQPAGGYTF. V is TRBV7-9 and J is TRBJ1-2; D remains ambiguous. Germline-derived CDR1 and CDR2 are SEHNR and FQNEAQ (reference sequence). Trimming took 1 base from V and 8 from J, leaving 17 bases between them. The CDR3 spans 15 residues.

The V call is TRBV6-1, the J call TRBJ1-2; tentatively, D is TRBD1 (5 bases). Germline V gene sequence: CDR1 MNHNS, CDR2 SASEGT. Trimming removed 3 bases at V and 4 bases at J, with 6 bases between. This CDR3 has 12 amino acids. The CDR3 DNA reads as TGTGCCAGCAGTGACAGGGTCTATGGCTACACCTTC. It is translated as CASSDRVYGYTF.

The CDR3 DNA follows: TGTGCCAGCAGCCACACAGGGGGATCCTACGAGCAGTACTTC. Its translation is CASSHTGGSYEQYF. The chain uses TRBV3-1 (or the pseudogene TRBV3-2) and TRBJ2-7, with 8 bases lining up with TRBD1. Germline values: CDR1 LGHDT, CDR2 YNNKEL (reference sequence). The CDR3 sequence is 14 residues long. V shed 3 bases and J 1 base; nucleotides not matched to a gene: 2.

This CDR3 reads CASSKLGGLDTEAFF. Here the CDR3 DNA reads TGTGCCAGCAGCAAACTGGGGGGGTTGGACACTGAAGCTTTCTTT. The J gene is TRBJ1-1, the V gene TRBV2; D is possibly TRBD1 (5 bases). The germline V gene has CDR1 SNHLY and CDR2 FYNNEI. The CDR3 has 15 residues. Trimming left V 6 bases short and J 3 bases short, with 17 bases between. Based on the CDR3 plus reference TRBV2 and TRBJ1-1, the full variable domain is EPEVTQTPSHQVTQMGQEVILRCVPISNHLYFYWYRQILGQKVEFLVSFYNNEISEKSEIFDDQFSVERPDGSNFTLKIRSTKLEDSAMYFCASSKLGGLDTEAFFGQGTRLTVV.

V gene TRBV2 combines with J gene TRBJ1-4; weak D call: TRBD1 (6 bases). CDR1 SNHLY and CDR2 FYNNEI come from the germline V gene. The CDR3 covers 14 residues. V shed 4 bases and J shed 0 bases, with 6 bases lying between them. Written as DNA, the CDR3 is TGTGCCAGCAGTGGGACAGCAACTAATGAAAAACTGTTTTTT. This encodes CASSGTATNEKLFF.

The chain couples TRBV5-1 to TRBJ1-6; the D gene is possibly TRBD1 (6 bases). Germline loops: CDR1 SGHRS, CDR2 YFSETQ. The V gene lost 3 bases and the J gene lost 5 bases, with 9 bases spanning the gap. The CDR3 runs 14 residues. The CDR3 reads CASSSGQNNSPLHF. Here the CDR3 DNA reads TGCGCCAGCAGCTCAGGACAGAATAATTCACCCCTCCACTTT.

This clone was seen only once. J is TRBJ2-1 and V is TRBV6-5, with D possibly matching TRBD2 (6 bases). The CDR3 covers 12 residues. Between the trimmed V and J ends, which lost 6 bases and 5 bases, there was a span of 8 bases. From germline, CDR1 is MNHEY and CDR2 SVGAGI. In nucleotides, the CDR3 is TGTGCCAGCAGGCCGGGGGACAATGAGCAGTTCTTC. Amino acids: CASRPGDNEQFF.

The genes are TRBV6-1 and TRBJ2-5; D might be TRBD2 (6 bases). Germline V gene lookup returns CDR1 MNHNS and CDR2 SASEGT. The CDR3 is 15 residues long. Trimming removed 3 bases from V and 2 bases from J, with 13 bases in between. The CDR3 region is CASSDPGAGQETQYF. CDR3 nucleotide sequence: TGTGCCAGCAGTGACCCCGGGGCGGGGCAAGAGACCCAGTACTTC.

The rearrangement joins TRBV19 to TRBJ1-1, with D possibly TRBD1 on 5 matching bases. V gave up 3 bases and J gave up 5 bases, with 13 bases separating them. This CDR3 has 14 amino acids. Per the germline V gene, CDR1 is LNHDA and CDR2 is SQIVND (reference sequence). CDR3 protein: CASSIRPGQTEAFF. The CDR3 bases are TGTGCCAGTAGTATTCGTCCAGGGCAAACTGAAGCTTTCTTT.

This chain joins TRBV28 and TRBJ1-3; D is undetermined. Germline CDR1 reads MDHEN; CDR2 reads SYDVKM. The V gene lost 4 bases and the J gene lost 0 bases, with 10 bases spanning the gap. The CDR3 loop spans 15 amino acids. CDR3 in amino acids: CASSSASASGNTIYF. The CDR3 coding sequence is TGTGCCAGCAGTTCGGCCAGCGCCTCTGGAAACACCATATATTTT.

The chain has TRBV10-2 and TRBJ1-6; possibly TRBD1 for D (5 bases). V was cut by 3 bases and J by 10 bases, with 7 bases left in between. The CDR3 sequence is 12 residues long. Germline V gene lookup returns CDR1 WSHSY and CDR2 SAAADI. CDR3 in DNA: TGCGCCAGCAGTGATTCAGGGTCACCCCTCCACTTT. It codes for CASSDSGSPLHF.

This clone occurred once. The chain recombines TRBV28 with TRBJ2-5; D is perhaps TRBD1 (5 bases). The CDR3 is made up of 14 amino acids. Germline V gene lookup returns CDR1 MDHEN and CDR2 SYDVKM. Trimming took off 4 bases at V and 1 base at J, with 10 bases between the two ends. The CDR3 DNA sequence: TGTGCCAGCAGTTCCGGACACCCCCAAGAGACCCAGTACTTC. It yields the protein CASSSGHPQETQYF.

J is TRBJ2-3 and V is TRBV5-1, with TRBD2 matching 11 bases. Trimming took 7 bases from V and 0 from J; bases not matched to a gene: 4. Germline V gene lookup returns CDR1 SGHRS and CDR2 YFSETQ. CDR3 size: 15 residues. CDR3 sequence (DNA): TGCGCCAGCCGCGTAGCGGGAGGGAGCACAGATACGCAGTATTTT. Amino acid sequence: CASRVAGGSTDTQYF.

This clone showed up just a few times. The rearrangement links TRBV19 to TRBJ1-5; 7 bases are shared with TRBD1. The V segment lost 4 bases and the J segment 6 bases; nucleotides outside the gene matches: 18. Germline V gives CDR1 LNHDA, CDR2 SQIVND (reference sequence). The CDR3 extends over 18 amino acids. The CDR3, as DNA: TGTGCCAGTAGTAACCCACCCGGGACAGTGCTTTCGGGTCAGCCCCAGCATTTT. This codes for CASSNPPGTVLSGQPQHF.